The T cell receptor (beta chain) under discussion was sequenced for a study of cytomegalovirus exposure and HLA in healthy donors. Study results and caveats: A later analysis associated some 18,000 TCR beta sequences with HLA alleles at a 0.05 false discovery rate.

There are 13 residues in the CDR3. CDR1 is SQVTM, CDR2 ANQGSEA, per germline. Unmatched junction bases numbered 8, after V lost 6 bases and J lost 4 bases. Remarks on this clone: The antigen remains unidentified.

The PCR used 60 Vbeta and 13 Jbeta primers. In the study's own analysis: An analysis performed later counted 73 million or so unique TCR beta chains (roughly 11 million of them shared). Assay: immunoSEQ multiplex PCR; the TCRdb copy retains only in-frame clones and omits some. The V and J calls and the clone size are those of that table, but D and trimming were determined from the DNA. The sample table includes 120,000 to 150,000 clones. V usage is TRBV29-1 and J usage is TRBJ2-5; 7 bases are shared with TRBD1. Sequencing used PBMCs. The receptor comes from a woman aged 18-35 years in good health and CMV-seronegative. The CDR3 is CSVATGLLETQYF. The CDR3 DNA reads as TGCAGCGTGGCGACAGGGTTGTTAGAGACCCAGTACTTC.